This TCR beta chain was found in a study of T cell responses to AZD1222 COVID-19 vaccine. General study results and limits: White British people made up most donors, females outnumbered males, and clonal diversity was possibly underestimated. Baseline antibody screening turned up just a handful of seropositive AZD1222 recipients.

The assay was immunoSEQ multiplex PCR, and TCRdb's table has in-frame clones only and misses some. The sample carries approximately 180,000 clones, about 86% recorded once. To note about this clone: Its specificity is not known.

CDR1 is MGHDK, CDR2 SYGVNS, per germline. This CDR3 comprises 15 residues. V shed 4 bases and J shed 7 bases, with 20 bases lying between them. Sample: peripheral blood, taken on day 0 of AZD1222 vaccination. This clonotype originated in an adult in good health. V gene TRBV25-1 combines with J gene TRBJ2-7; tentatively, D is TRBD2 (7 bases). The CDR3 bases are TGTGCCAGCAGTGCGGGGGGCCTGGCTGGGGTAGAGCAGTACTTC. It is translated as CASSAGGLAGVEQYF.